This TCR beta chain is from a study of blood T cell repertoires in COVID-19. Looking at the study overall: Acute and convalescent COVID-19 samples came from the United States, Italy and Spain. The cDNA or gDNA used as material had been derived from T cells, B-cell-depleted T cells, or PBMCs.

Per the original methods: For nucleated cells, counts were estimated from reference gene primer amplification. Only in-frame clones appear in the TCRdb table, and some are missing; sequencing was by immunoSEQ multiplex PCR. The V and J calls and clone size are taken from that table; D and trimming were inferred from the DNA. The table records more than 75,000 clones, around nine tenths of them present only once. This clone was counted a single time. This clonotype originated in a man aged 25 to 40 with acute or convalescent COVID-19. Source material: peripheral blood.

This CDR3 reads CASSVGGLAGNEQFF. CDR3 coding DNA: TGTGCCAGCAGCGTAGGGGGACTAGCGGGCAATGAGCAGTTCTTC. The genes are TRBV9 and TRBJ2-1, with 12 bases matching TRBD2. The V gene end was trimmed by 0 bases and the J gene end by 6 bases; junction bases not matched to a gene: 1. Germline loops: CDR1 SGDLS, CDR2 YYNGEE. CDR3 length: 15 residues. Full variable domain (outside the CDR3, taken from reference TRBV9 and TRBJ2-1): DSGVTQTPKHLITATGQRVTLRCSPRSGDLSVYWYQQSLDQGLQFLIQYYNGEERAKGNILERFSAQQFPDLHSELNLSSLELGDSALYFCASSVGGLAGNEQFFGPGTRLTVL.